These T cell receptor beta chains were read from a single sample in a study of T cells after yellow fever vaccination. TCRdb itself ran the 5' RACE reads through MiXCR, one entry per CDR3 protein. The sample lists about 45,000 distinct CDR3 sequences, 6.8% occurring once. Sequencing was performed on CD8+ T cells not binding an NS4B(214-222) dextramer, sorted from PBMCs, taken 45 days after the yellow fever booster vaccination. The receptors derive from a man aged 25 to 40 who received the YFV17D yellow fever vaccine. The CDR3 runs from the conserved cysteine through the conserved F or W. D genes are given only for firm matches. The size entry is marked missing in some rows and otherwise reads once, few, many or a size class.

TRBJ2-3 | TRBD2 | TRBV12-3/TRBV12-4 | many | TGTGCCAGCAGTTCCCGGACTAGGTTCGGCACAGATACGCAGTATTTT | CASSSRTRFGTDTQYF
TRBJ2-3 | NA | TRBV7-9 | many | TGTGCCAGCAGCTTAGAACGGGTCGACCTGACAGATACGCAGTATTTT | CASSLERVDLTDTQYF
TRBJ1-6 | TRBD1 | TRBV15 | many | TGTGCCACCAGCAGAGAAGGGGGCAGTTCACCCCTCCACTTT | CATSREGGSSPLHF
TRBJ1-3 | NA | TRBV9 | many | TGTGCCAGCAGCGGAAACACCATATATTTT | CASSGNTIYF
TRBJ2-1 | TRBD1 | TRBV12-3/TRBV12-4 | many | TGTGCCACCACGACAGGGGTTGATGAGCAGTTCTTC | CATTTGVDEQFF
TRBJ2-7 | TRBD2 | TRBV9 | many | TGTGCCAGCAGCCCTTGGACTAGCGGGTACGACGAGCAGTACTTC | CASSPWTSGYDEQYF
TRBJ2-7 | NA | TRBV19 | many | TGTGCCAGTAGTCTCAGGGGCATCGGCGAGCAGTACTTC | CASSLRGIGEQYF
TRBJ2-7 | NA | TRBV6-1 | many | TGTGCCAGCAGTGAAAGGGCCGAGGCCTACGAGCAGTACTTC | CASSERAEAYEQYF
TRBJ2-1 | TRBD2 | TRBV7-6 | many | TGTGCCAGCAGCTTGGGAGGGAGGGGTGAGCAGTTCTTC | CASSLGGRGEQFF
TRBJ2-1 | TRBD1 | TRBV6-1 | few | TGTGCCAGTAAACAGGGGACGTCCTACAATGAGCAGTTCTTC | CASKQGTSYNEQFF
TRBJ1-1 | NA | TRBV5-6 | many | TGTGCCAGCAGCTATGACAGCATCATGAACACTGAAGCTTTCTTT | CASSYDSIMNTEAFF
TRBJ1-2 | NA | TRBV7-9 | many | TGTGCCAGCAGCTCAACGACAGAAGCTAACTATGGCTACACCTTC | CASSSTTEANYGYTF
TRBJ1-6 | NA | TRBV27 | many | TGTGCCAGCAGTTTTTGGGGACCAAATTCACCCCTCCACTTT | CASSFWGPNSPLHF
TRBJ2-5 | TRBD2 | TRBV7-2 | many | TGTGCCAGCAGCACCCGGACTAGCGGGAGGAAAGAGACCCAGTACTTC | CASSTRTSGRKETQYF
TRBJ2-1 | TRBD2 | TRBV20-1 | NA | TGCAGTGCTAATCAACTAGCGGGAGTTGGTGAGCAGTTCTTC | CSANQLAGVGEQFF
TRBJ2-5 | TRBD2 | TRBV4-1 | many | TGCGCCAGCAGCCCATCGGGACTAGCGGGAGGCGATTACCAAGAGACCCAGTACTTC | CASSPSGLAGGDYQETQYF
TRBJ1-1 | TRBD1 | TRBV5-1 | few | TGCGCCAGCAGATCAAATCCTGGGGAGGGGGCGTTGAGCACTGAAGCTTTCTTT | CASRSNPGEGALSTEAFF
TRBJ2-1 | TRBD1 | TRBV5-6 | many | TGTGCCAGCAGCCGGGGACAGGGGGCTGAGCAGTTCTTC | CASSRGQGAEQFF
TRBJ2-1 | NA | TRBV14 | many | TGTGCCAGCAGCCAAGATCCCCGCGGAATCTACAATGAGCAGTTCTTC | CASSQDPRGIYNEQFF
TRBJ2-7 | NA | TRBV10-3 | many | TGTGCCATCAGTGCCTGGACTACCCACTCCTACGAGCAGTACTTC | CAISAWTTHSYEQYF
TRBJ1-1 | NA | TRBV7-9 | many | TGTGCCAGCAGCTTAGAGGCAGGGCTTGAAGCTTTCTTT | CASSLEAGLEAFF
TRBJ2-1 | TRBD2 | TRBV12-3/TRBV12-4 | many | TGTGCCAGCAGTATTACTAGCGGTTCCTACAATGAGCAGTTCTTC | CASSITSGSYNEQFF
TRBJ2-5 | NA | TRBV20-1 | many | TGCAGTGCTAGAGACAGGGGTGGGACCCAGTACTTC | CSARDRGGTQYF
TRBJ2-3 | NA | TRBV4-1 | many | TGCGCCAGCAGCCCAAACGGGGGGCCGTTCCCGCAAGATAGCACAGATACGCAGTATTTT | CASSPNGGPFPQDSTDTQYF
TRBJ2-5 | NA | TRBV12-3/TRBV12-4 | many | TGTGCCAGCAGTGGGACCAACCAAGAGACCCAGTACTTC | CASSGTNQETQYF
TRBJ2-1 | TRBD2 | TRBV20-1 | many | TGCAGTGCTCTTCTAGCGGGAGGGCCAATCCATGAGCAGTTCTTC | CSALLAGGPIHEQFF
TRBJ2-3 | TRBD2 | TRBV7-9 | many | TGTGCCAGCAGTTTCCTAAGCGGGAGGACAGATACGCAGTATTTT | CASSFLSGRTDTQYF
TRBJ2-7 | NA | TRBV4-3 | many | TGCGCCAGCAGCCAAGAGGTGGGTGGGGGATACGAGCAGTACTTC | CASSQEVGGGYEQYF
TRBJ2-5 | TRBD1 | TRBV7-9 | few | TGTGCCAGCAGCTTAGTCACGGACAGGGGACCAGTCGTGGAGACCCAGTACTTC | CASSLVTDRGPVVETQYF
TRBJ1-1 | NA | TRBV5-5 | few | TGTGCCAGCAGCGAAGGAAAAGAAGCTTTCTTT | CASSEGKEAFF
TRBJ2-5 | TRBD1 | TRBV24-1 | many | TGTGCCACCGCGGACAGGGACTTTTTCGAGACCCAGTACTTC | CATADRDFFETQYF
TRBJ2-7 | TRBD2 | TRBV7-2 | many | TGTGCCAGCAGCTTAGGCGCGGGGGACTACGAGCAGTACTTC | CASSLGAGDYEQYF
TRBJ2-1 | NA | TRBV5-5 | many | TGTGCCAGCACACCCGAAGGTAATGAGCAGTTCTTC | CASTPEGNEQFF
TRBJ1-2 | NA | TRBV5-4 | NA | TGTGCCAGCAGCTTGGGGGAGAAGAAGGGGGACCTTAATGGCTACACCTTC | CASSLGEKKGDLNGYTF
TRBJ2-7 | NA | TRBV12-3/TRBV12-4 | many | TGTGCCAGCAGCCTATCCGACTACGAGCAGTACTTC | CASSLSDYEQYF
TRBJ2-7 | NA | TRBV29-1 | many | TGCAGCGTTGTAGGAGGCAGTGTGTTCTACGAGCAGTACTTC | CSVVGGSVFYEQYF
TRBJ1-2 | NA | TRBV25-1 | many | TGTGCCAGCAGGGAAGGAGGATATGGCTACACCTTC | CASREGGYGYTF
TRBJ2-3 | NA | TRBV7-9 | many | TGTGCCAGCAGCTCCGACATTGGTCTTGATACGCAGTATTTT | CASSSDIGLDTQYF
TRBJ2-7 | NA | TRBV4-3 | NA | TGCGCCAGCAGCCAAGATCCTTCCCCCAGCTCCTACGAGCAGTACTTC | CASSQDPSPSSYEQYF
TRBJ1-2 | TRBD1 | TRBV7-9 | NA | TGTGCCAGCAGGCGTATGGGACAGCACGGGGGCTACACCTTC | CASRRMGQHGGYTF
TRBJ2-1 | TRBD2 | TRBV4-3 | many | TGCGCCAGCAGCCCTGGGACTAGCGGGTACGATGAGCAGTTCTTC | CASSPGTSGYDEQFF
TRBJ2-1 | TRBD2 | TRBV20-1 | few | TGCAGTGCTAGAGGTTGGACTAGCGGGAGCTCCTACAATGAGCAGTTCTTC | CSARGWTSGSSYNEQFF
TRBJ2-1 | TRBD2 | TRBV5-1 | many | TGCGCCAGCAGCCCAGCTTCGGGGGGCTACAATGAGCAGTTCTTC | CASSPASGGYNEQFF
TRBJ2-7 | NA | TRBV27 | many | TGTGCCAGCAGTCCACCGGACAGATCCTACGAGCAGTACTTC | CASSPPDRSYEQYF
TRBJ2-7 | NA | TRBV6-5 | many | TGTGCCAGCAGTTACCGGAGGGCTGACGAGCAGTACTTC | CASSYRRADEQYF
TRBJ2-7 | TRBD2 | TRBV20-1 | few | TGCAGTGCCACTCTTCTAGCGGGGAGCTCCTACGAGCAGTACTTC | CSATLLAGSSYEQYF
TRBJ2-7 | NA | TRBV4-3 | NA | TGCGCCAGCAGCCAAGAATCTAGCACCTACGAGCAGTACTTC | CASSQESSTYEQYF
TRBJ1-3 | NA | TRBV6-2/TRBV6-3 | NA | TGTGCCAGCAGCTACCATCCCCCAGACGCATCTGGAAACACCATATATTTT | CASSYHPPDASGNTIYF
TRBJ2-1 | NA | TRBV18 | many | TGTGCCAGCTCACCCTACGGGGATGAGCAGTTCTTC | CASSPYGDEQFF
TRBJ1-2 | NA | TRBV10-3 | many | TGTGCCATCAGTGCCAAGGGGGGTTTTTTTGGCTACACCTTC | CAISAKGGFFGYTF
TRBJ2-1 | NA | TRBV10-2 | many | TGCGCCAGCAGTTGGCGGGGTTCCTACAATGAGCAGTTCTTC | CASSWRGSYNEQFF